The clone carrying this TCR beta chain was counted between two and nine times. Per the authors' pipeline: Researchers report that nucleated cell counts were estimated from reference gene primer amplification. Sequenced by immunoSEQ multiplex PCR; TCRdb stores in-frame clones only, minus some. The V and J calls and clone size were taken over from that table, and D and trimming were inferred from the DNA. The sample contains 240,000 or so clones, around 88% of which appear only once. These data originate in a study of blood T cell repertoires in COVID-19. Across the whole study: Acute and convalescent COVID-19 specimens originated in the United States, Italy and Spain.

Sequenced material: peripheral blood. The clonotype comes from a woman under 40 who had recovered from COVID-19.

In DNA form, the CDR3 reads TGTGCCAGCAGCCAAGATGCGGGGTACTCCTACAATGAGCAGTTCTTC. This encodes CASSQDAGYSYNEQFF. V usage is TRBV3-1 (or the pseudogene TRBV3-2) and J usage is TRBJ2-1, with D maybe TRBD2 (6 bases). This CDR3 is built from 16 residues. Germline-derived CDR1 and CDR2 are LGHDT and YNNKEL (reference sequence). Trimming pared 0 bases from V and 0 bases from J, leaving 9 bases between.